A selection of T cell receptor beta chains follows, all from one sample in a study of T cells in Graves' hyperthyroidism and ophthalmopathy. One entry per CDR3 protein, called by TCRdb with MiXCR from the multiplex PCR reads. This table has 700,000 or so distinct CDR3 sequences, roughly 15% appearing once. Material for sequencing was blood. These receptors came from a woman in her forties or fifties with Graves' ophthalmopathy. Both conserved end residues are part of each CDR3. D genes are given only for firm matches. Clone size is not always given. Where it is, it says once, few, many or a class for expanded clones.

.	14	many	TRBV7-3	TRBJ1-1	TGTGCCAGCAGCTTCACCCCAGTTATCACTGAAGCTTTCTTT	CASSFTPVITEAFF
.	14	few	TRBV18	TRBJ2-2	TGTGCCAGCTCACCAAACCTGAACACCGGGGAGCTGTTTTTT	CASSPNLNTGELFF
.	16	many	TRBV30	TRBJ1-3	TGTGCCTGGAACTCAGAGAGTCAGAACTCTGGAAACACCATATATTTT	CAWNSESQNSGNTIYF
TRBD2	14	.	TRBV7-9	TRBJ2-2	TGTGCCAGCAGCCGGACTAGCTTTTCCGGGGAGCTGTTTTTT	CASSRTSFSGELFF
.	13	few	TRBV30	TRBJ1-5	TGTGCCTGGGGGGGTTGGGGGGATCAGCCCCAGCATTTT	CAWGGWGDQPQHF
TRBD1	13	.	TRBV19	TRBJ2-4	TGTGCCAGTAGTACCCGTACCGGGACAGGGACGTACTTC	CASSTRTGTGTYF
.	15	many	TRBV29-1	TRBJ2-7	TGCAGCGTTGCGCGGCTCGGGGGGCTCTCCTACGAGCAGTACTTC	CSVARLGGLSYEQYF
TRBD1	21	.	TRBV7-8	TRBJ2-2	TGTGCCAGCAGCTTTCGAACGACAGGGGGCGGCGGGTCGAGTAGGATCGGGGAGCTGTTTTTT	CASSFRTTGGGGSSRIGELFF
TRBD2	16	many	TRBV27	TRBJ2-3	TGTGCCAGCAGTCTTCTTCGGGGGGGCCACACAGATACGCAGTATTTT	CASSLLRGGHTDTQYF
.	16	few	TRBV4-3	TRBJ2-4	TGCGCCAGCAGCCACGCATGGGGGGAGGCCAAAAACATTCAGTACTTC	CASSHAWGEAKNIQYF
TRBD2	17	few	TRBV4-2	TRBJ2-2	TGTGCCAGCACCAGGACTAGCGGGAGTTCGAACACCGGGGAGCTGTCTTTT	CASTRTSGSSNTGELSF
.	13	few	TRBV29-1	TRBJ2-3	TGCAGCGTTTTAGGGAGAGTCACAGATACGCAGTATTTT	CSVLGRVTDTQYF
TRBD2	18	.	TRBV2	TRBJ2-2	TGTGCCAGCAGGGCCGGGACTAGCGGGAGGGTGAACACCGGGGAGCTGTTTTTT	CASRAGTSGRVNTGELFF
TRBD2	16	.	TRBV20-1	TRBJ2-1	TGCAGTGCTGAAAAAGCGGGAGGGCACGATTTTCATGAGCAGTTCTTC	CSAEKAGGHDFHEQFF
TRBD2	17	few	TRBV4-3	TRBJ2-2	TGCGCCAGCAGCCAAGCTAGCGGGAGAGTAGACACCGGGGAGCTGTTTTTT	CASSQASGRVDTGELFF
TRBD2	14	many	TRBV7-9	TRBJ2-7	TGTGCCAGCAGCTTAAGTAGCGGGAGTAACGAGCAGTACTTC	CASSLSSGSNEQYF
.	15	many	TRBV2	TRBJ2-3	TGTGCCAGCAGTGAAAGCCCCCATCGCACAGATACGCAGTATTTT	CASSESPHRTDTQYF
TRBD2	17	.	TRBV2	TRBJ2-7	TGTGCCAGCAGTGACACCGGGACTAGCGGGAGATTGTACGAGCAGTACTTC	CASSDTGTSGRLYEQYF
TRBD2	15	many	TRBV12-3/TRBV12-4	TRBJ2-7	TGTGCCAGCAGTTTATTTCGCGGGAGCTACTACGAGCAGTACTTC	CASSLFRGSYYEQYF
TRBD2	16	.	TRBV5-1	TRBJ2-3	TGCGCCAGCAGCTTTAGGACTAGCGGGAGCACAGATACGCAGTATTTT	CASSFRTSGSTDTQYF
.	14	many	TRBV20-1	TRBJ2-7	TGCAGTGCCCGAGGGGACCCGAGCTCCTACGAGCAGTACTTC	CSARGDPSSYEQYF
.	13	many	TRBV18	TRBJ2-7	TGTGCCAGCTCACCCTCGGTCGGGTACGAGCAGTACTTC	CASSPSVGYEQYF
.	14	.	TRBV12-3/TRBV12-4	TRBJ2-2	TGTGCCAGCAATGGGGGCCGGGCGACCGGGGAGCTGTTTTTT	CASNGGRATGELFF
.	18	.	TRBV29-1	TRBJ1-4	TGCAGCGGTCTGTCGGTAAGGACAGAAAGAAAGGATAATGAAAAACTGTTTTTT	CSGLSVRTERKDNEKLFF
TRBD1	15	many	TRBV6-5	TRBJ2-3	TGTGCCAGCAGTTACTCGGACAGGGAATCCGATACGCAGTATTTT	CASSYSDRESDTQYF
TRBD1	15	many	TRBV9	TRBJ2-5	TGTGCCAGCAGCCCCCACCCAGGGGGTCGGGAGACCCAGTACTTC	CASSPHPGGRETQYF
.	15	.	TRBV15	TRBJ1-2	TGTGCCACCAGCGGCGTCGGGACCGCAAACTATGGCTACACCTTC	CATSGVGTANYGYTF
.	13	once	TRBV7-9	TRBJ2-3	TGTGCCAGCAGAGACCAGGGTTTTGATACGCAGTATTTT	CASRDQGFDTQYF
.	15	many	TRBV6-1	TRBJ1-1	TGTGCCAGCAGAACCCGCGTCCCCCCTAACACTGAAGCTTTCTTT	CASRTRVPPNTEAFF
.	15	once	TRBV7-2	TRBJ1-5	TGTGCCAACAGCCCATCCGGCCCGGCCCATCAGCCCCAGCATTTT	CANSPSGPAHQPQHF
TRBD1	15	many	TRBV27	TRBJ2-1	TGTGCCAGCAGTCCCCGGGACAGGGTGGACGATGAGCAGTTCTTC	CASSPRDRVDDEQFF
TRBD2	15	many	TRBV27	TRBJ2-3	TGTGCCAGCAGCGCCGGGACTAGCGGGAGTAATACGCAGTATTTT	CASSAGTSGSNTQYF
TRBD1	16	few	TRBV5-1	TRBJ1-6	TGCGCCAGCAGCTTGGGTCGGCAGGGGGCATATTCACCCCTCCACTTT	CASSLGRQGAYSPLHF
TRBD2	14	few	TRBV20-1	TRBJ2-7	TGCAGTGCTAGAGATATTAGGGACTACTACGAGCAGTACTTC	CSARDIRDYYEQYF
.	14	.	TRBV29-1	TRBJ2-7	TGCAGCGTTCAGGAGGGAAGACCAGCCTACGAGCAGTACTTC	CSVQEGRPAYEQYF
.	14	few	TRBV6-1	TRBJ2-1	TGTGCCAGCAATTTCGGGAGTGCCCCCTATGAGCAGTTCTTC	CASNFGSAPYEQFF
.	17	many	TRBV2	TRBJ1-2	TGTGCCAGCAGTGAAGCGCCACTTTGGGACGTCAACTATGGCTACACCTTC	CASSEAPLWDVNYGYTF
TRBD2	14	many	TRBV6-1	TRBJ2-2	TGTGCCACTCTAAGACTAGCGGAGGACGGGGAGCTGTTTTTT	CATLRLAEDGELFF
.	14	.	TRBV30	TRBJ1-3	TGTGCCTGGACGAGAACAGGAGCTGGAAACACCATATATTTT	CAWTRTGAGNTIYF
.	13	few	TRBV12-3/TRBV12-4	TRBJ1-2	TGTGCCAGCAGTTTAGCGCAGGGTCTGGGCTACACCTTC	CASSLAQGLGYTF
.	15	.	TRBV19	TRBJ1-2	TGTGCCAGTAGTATAACAGGCGCCGGAGTCTATGGCTACACCTTC	CASSITGAGVYGYTF
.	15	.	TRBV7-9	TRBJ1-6	TGTGCCAGCAGCTTAGCGATGGACGGGGCTTCACCCCTCCACTTT	CASSLAMDGASPLHF
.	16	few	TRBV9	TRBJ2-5	TGTGCCAGCAGCGTAGAAGGTAGCGCAAATCAAGAGACCCAGTACTTC	CASSVEGSANQETQYF
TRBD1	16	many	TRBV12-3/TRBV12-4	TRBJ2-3	TGTGCCAACAGGAAGGGGGACAGGCCCCAAGGAGATACGCAGTATTTT	CANRKGDRPQGDTQYF
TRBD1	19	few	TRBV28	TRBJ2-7	TGTGCCAGCAGTTTAACCGGGACAGCTGGCCGAGACTGGCAAGGGGAGCAGTACTTC	CASSLTGTAGRDWQGEQYF
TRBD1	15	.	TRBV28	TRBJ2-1	TGTGCCAGCTTTACCGGGACAGGGGCTTACAATGAGCAGTTCTTC	CASFTGTGAYNEQFF
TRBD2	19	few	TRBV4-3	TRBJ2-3	TGCGCCAGCAGCCAAGATAGAGCGCTAGCGGGAAAATCCACAGATACGCAGTATTTT	CASSQDRALAGKSTDTQYF
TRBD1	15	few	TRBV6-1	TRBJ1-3	TGTGCCAGCAGAAGGGGGGACAGCTCTGGAAACACCATATATTTT	CASRRGDSSGNTIYF
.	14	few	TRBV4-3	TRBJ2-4	TGCGCCAGCGGCACCGGGGGGCCTGGCGACATTCAGTACTTC	CASGTGGPGDIQYF
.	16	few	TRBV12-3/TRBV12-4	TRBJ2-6	TGTGCCAGCAGTATACAGGGAGGAAGTGGGGCCAACGTCCTGACTTTC	CASSIQGGSGANVLTF
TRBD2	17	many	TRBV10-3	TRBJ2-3	TGTGCCATCAGTGAACCCGGACTAGCGGGAAGCACAGATACGCAGTATTTT	CAISEPGLAGSTDTQYF
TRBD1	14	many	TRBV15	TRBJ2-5	TGTGCCACCAGCACCACAGGGGGGCAGGGGACCCAGTACTTC	CATSTTGGQGTQYF
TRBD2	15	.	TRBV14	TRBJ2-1	TGTGCCAGCAGCCAGGAACTAGCGGGAGTTAGTGAGCAGTTCTTC	CASSQELAGVSEQFF
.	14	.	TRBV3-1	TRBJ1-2	TGTGCCAGCAGCCAAGATTGGCAGGGGTCTGGCTACACCTTC	CASSQDWQGSGYTF
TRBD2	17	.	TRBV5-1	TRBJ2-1	TGCGCCAGCAGCAAAGGAGTAGCGGGAGTAGGCGGCAATGAGCAGTTCTTC	CASSKGVAGVGGNEQFF
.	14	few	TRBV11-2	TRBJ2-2	TGTGCCAGCAGCTTGGCTTGGGCTGCTGGGGAGCTGTTTTTT	CASSLAWAAGELFF
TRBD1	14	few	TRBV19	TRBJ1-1	TGTGCCAGTACGGGATGGGGACAGGGCCCTGAAGCTTTCTTT	CASTGWGQGPEAFF
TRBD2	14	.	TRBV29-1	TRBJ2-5	TGCAGCGTTGGAGCCATGCGGGGGGAAGAGACCCAGTACTTC	CSVGAMRGEETQYF
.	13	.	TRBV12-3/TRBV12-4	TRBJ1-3	TGTGCCAGCAAAGACAGTTCTGGAAACACCATATATTTT	CASKDSSGNTIYF